These T cell receptor beta chains were read from a single sample in a study of tumor-infiltrating lymphocytes in localized non-small cell lung cancer. The table came from immunoSEQ multiplex PCR; TCRdb's copy has only in-frame clones and leaves some out. This sample carries around 12,000 clones, approximately 85% of them seen once, and the ten largest clones take around 3.6%. What was sequenced was uninvolved lung tissue not adjacent to the tumor. Receptor source: a human donor with non-small cell lung cancer. CDR3s leave out the opening cysteine and the closing phenylalanine or tryptophan. The order of the fields is V gene, CDR3 protein.

v_call: TRBV18; cdr3_aa: ASREDGYQLIYT
v_call: TRBV30; cdr3_aa: AWSPPVGGRETQY
v_call: TRBV5-6; cdr3_aa: ASSSLDTVGKAF
v_call: TRBV5-4; cdr3_aa: ASSSMGGLDYGYT
v_call: TRBV9; cdr3_aa: ASSPIGGSTDTQY
v_call: TRBV14; cdr3_aa: ASSHPGQSYGYT
v_call: TRBV9; cdr3_aa: ASSPFGRETQY
v_call: TRBV6-1; cdr3_aa: ASRIQGAGGYT
v_call: TRBV6-6; cdr3_aa: ASSYEGGGNYGYT
v_call: TRBV2; cdr3_aa: ASSIAGSDQPQH
v_call: TRBV10-2; cdr3_aa: AGAVEGGSTRVR
v_call: TRBV10-3; cdr3_aa: AISEPGGREQY
v_call: TRBV18; cdr3_aa: ASSPSLSSYNEQF
v_call: TRBV6-5; cdr3_aa: ASRPGLPLGNEQF
v_call: TRBV5-6; cdr3_aa: ASSSGQDPWGYT
v_call: TRBV19; cdr3_aa: ASSIPQGLRETQY
v_call: TRBV19; cdr3_aa: ATRTSGSYEQY
v_call: TRBV19; cdr3_aa: ASSTVEDRAGPQGEWYQPQH
v_call: TRBV30; cdr3_aa: AWKLAGPLFEQY
v_call: TRBV7-9; cdr3_aa: ASSTGGRETQY
v_call: TRBV5-8; cdr3_aa: ASTRQRRGIGYT
v_call: TRBV18; cdr3_aa: ASSPRQTGELF
v_call: TRBV18; cdr3_aa: ASSPPGGPSGELF
v_call: TRBV7-8; cdr3_aa: ASSLYAVRETQY
v_call: TRBV5-1; cdr3_aa: ASSPYRGSSYEQY
v_call: TRBV14; cdr3_aa: ASSPGANVLT
v_call: TRBV7-7; cdr3_aa: ASSSQDLETQY
v_call: TRBV9; cdr3_aa: ASSVGGTFRPDTQY
v_call: TRBV5-4; cdr3_aa: ASSLVGEKDYGYT
v_call: TRBV19; cdr3_aa: ASSPGDRVEQY
v_call: TRBV5-6; cdr3_aa: ASSFRTSGDYEQY
v_call: TRBV30; cdr3_aa: AWSLAGGNGELF
v_call: TRBV19; cdr3_aa: ASIKDPNTGELF
v_call: TRBV7-9; cdr3_aa: ASTPITGSETYEQY
v_call: TRBV15; cdr3_aa: ATSRDDREAF
v_call: TRBV5-1; cdr3_aa: ASNPYRSQSTDTQY
v_call: TRBV25-1; cdr3_aa: ASSEPGTIKGGELF
v_call: TRBV15; cdr3_aa: ATSSPTGRGNTIY
v_call: TRBV5-4; cdr3_aa: ASSLGGGSGSSYEQY
v_call: TRBV28; cdr3_aa: ASKVGQEMTGELF
v_call: TRBV6-1; cdr3_aa: ASSVVGDTQY
v_call: TRBV28; cdr3_aa: ASRVAGSFLGQF
v_call: TRBV5-1; cdr3_aa: ASSPDREGGEQY
v_call: TRBV7-2; cdr3_aa: ASSRWPSGDSGANVLT
v_call: TRBV5-1; cdr3_aa: ASSWGQGSKGTQY
v_call: TRBV10-1; cdr3_aa: ASSKREAHNEQF